The source of this TCR beta chain is a study of CD8 T cells in ankylosing spondylitis. Study-wide results and limits: In ankylosing spondylitis blood, a motif of roughly eight highly homologous TCR beta variants appeared characteristic. Reactive arthritis synovial fluid and blood were previously reported to contain some motif variants.

This CDR3 region has 14 residues. The ends lost 4 bases at V and 3 bases at J; junction bases unmatched: 5. The germline V gene has CDR1 MDHEN and CDR2 SYDVKM. Comment on this clonotype: Its matching antigen is unknown.

TCRdb itself ran the 5' RACE reads through MiXCR, one entry per CDR3 protein. The sample carries tens of thousands of distinct CDR3 sequences, more than 15% recorded once. Sequenced: blood. The TCR originated in a male donor with ankylosing spondylitis or in good health (not recorded which). The chain combines TRBV28 with TRBJ2-7; 8 nucleotides agree with TRBD1. As DNA, the CDR3 is TGTGCCAGCAGTTCTCAGGGGGCGCGCTACGAGCAGTACTTC. Translating gives CASSSQGARYEQYF. Looking up the rest from reference TRBV28 and TRBJ2-7 gives the full variable domain: DVKVTQSSRYLVKRTGEKVFLECVQDMDHENMFWYRQDPGLGLRLIYFSYDVKMKEKGDIPEGYSVSREKKERFSLILESASTNQTSMYLCASSSQGARYEQYFGPGTRLTVT.